This is a list of T cell receptor beta chains from one sample in a study of naive and memory T cell subsets. TCRdb processed the 5' RACE reads anew with MiXCR; each CDR3 protein has one entry. The sample shows roughly 30,000 distinct CDR3 sequences, roughly a sixth of them seen only once. The receptors were gathered from a female donor in good health. The CDR3 runs from the conserved cysteine through the conserved F or W. D genes are given only for firm matches. Clone size is given for some rows only: seen once, a few or many times, or a class if the clone is expanded.

>TRBV5-4|-|15|TRBJ1-2|-
CASSFRQPLNYGYTF
TGTGCCAGCAGCTTTCGGCAGCCGCTAAACTATGGCTACACCTTC
>TRBV5-1|-|14|TRBJ2-7|TRBD2
CASSWWTSSHEQYF
TGCGCCAGCAGCTGGTGGACTAGCTCCCACGAGCAGTACTTC
>TRBV15|few|13|TRBJ2-5|-
CATSRGVGETQYF
TGTGCCACCAGCAGAGGGGTAGGAGAGACCCAGTACTTC
>TRBV12-3/TRBV12-4|-|18|TRBJ1-4|-
CASSPPRARQLGGEKLFF
TGTGCCAGCAGCCCGCCCAGGGCACGCCAACTGGGAGGTGAAAAACTGTTTTTT
>TRBV7-2|-|15|TRBJ2-7|TRBD2
CASSRASGYSYEQYF
TGTGCCAGCAGCCGGGCTAGCGGATACTCCTACGAGCAGTACTTC
>TRBV6-2/TRBV6-3|-|16|TRBJ2-2|TRBD1
CATEITGTGNTGELFF
TGTGCCACCGAAATTACCGGGACAGGAAACACCGGGGAGCTGTTTTTT
>TRBV6-6|-|13|TRBJ2-5|-
CASTYGTQETQYF
TGTGCCAGCACTTATGGGACCCAAGAGACCCAGTACTTC
>TRBV5-6|many|13|TRBJ2-7|TRBD1
CASSSGQGYEQYF
TGTGCCAGCAGCTCAGGACAGGGCTACGAGCAGTACTTC
>TRBV5-1|-|14|TRBJ1-1|-
CASSLPTVNTEAFF
TGCGCCAGCAGCTTACCAACAGTGAACACTGAAGCTTTCTTT
>TRBV10-3|few|14|TRBJ1-1|TRBD1
CAISPGQGNTEAFF
TGTGCCATCAGTCCGGGACAGGGAAACACTGAAGCTTTCTTT
>TRBV18|medium-sized|14|TRBJ2-7|-
CASSPLPGYYEQYF
TGTGCCAGCTCACCTTTACCGGGGTACTACGAGCAGTACTTC
>TRBV20-1|few|17|TRBJ2-5|TRBD2
CSALGLAGARTPETQYF
TGCAGTGCTCTGGGACTAGCGGGGGCCCGCACTCCAGAGACCCAGTACTTC
>TRBV7-2|many|14|TRBJ2-3|TRBD1
CASSLGQSTDTQYF
TGTGCCAGCAGCTTGGGACAGAGCACAGATACGCAGTATTTT
>TRBV20-1|medium-sized|17|TRBJ2-6|TRBD2
CSAAGTSGSSGANVLTF
TGCAGTGCCGCCGGGACTAGCGGGAGCTCTGGGGCCAACGTCCTGACTTTC
>TRBV29-1|many|14|TRBJ2-5|TRBD2
CSVALAGVEETQYF
TGCAGCGTCGCACTAGCGGGGGTGGAAGAGACCCAGTACTTC
>TRBV29-1|many|12|TRBJ2-5|-
CSVGDILETQYF
TGCAGCGTGGGGGACATTTTGGAGACCCAGTACTTC
>TRBV6-5|few|14|TRBJ2-3|TRBD2
CASRLSGGTDTQYF
TGTGCCAGCAGGTTAAGCGGGGGTACAGATACGCAGTATTTT
>TRBV29-1|few|11|TRBJ1-1|-
CAAEGRTEAFF
TGCGCGGCGGAGGGAAGGACTGAAGCTTTCTTT
>TRBV5-5|few|13|TRBJ2-7|-
CASSLGTGYEQYF
TGTGCCAGCAGCTTGGGTACGGGCTACGAGCAGTACTTC
>TRBV2|many|14|TRBJ1-1|TRBD1
CASSGDRGGTEAFF
TGTGCCAGCAGCGGGGACAGGGGTGGGACTGAAGCTTTCTTT
>TRBV29-1|many|15|TRBJ2-2|-
CSATGGGASTGELFF
TGCAGCGCCACGGGAGGGGGCGCGTCCACCGGGGAGCTGTTTTTT
>TRBV4-1|many|13|TRBJ1-2|-
CASSQVTAYGYTF
TGCGCCAGCAGCCAAGTGACTGCCTATGGCTACACCTTC
>TRBV12-3/TRBV12-4|-|13|TRBJ1-3|TRBD1
CASRGDRGNTIYF
TGTGCCAGCAGAGGGGACAGGGGAAACACCATATATTTT
>TRBV9|once|15|TRBJ1-1|-
CASSVGGRMNTEAFF
TGTGCCAGCAGCGTCGGGGGAAGAATGAACACTGAAGCTTTCTTT
>TRBV20-1|many|13|TRBJ1-1|-
CSARELGSTEAFF
TGCAGTGCTAGAGAGTTGGGCAGCACTGAAGCTTTCTTT
>TRBV6-1|few|13|TRBJ2-2|-
CASSVERTGELFF
TGTGCCAGCAGTGTTGAACGGACCGGGGAGCTGTTTTTT
>TRBV5-1|-|14|TRBJ1-1|-
CASSLVHGNTEAFF
TGCGCCAGCAGCTTGGTACACGGGAACACTGAAGCTTTCTTT
>TRBV7-2|many|16|TRBJ1-5|-
CASSPRGDYSNQPQHF
TGTGCCAGCAGCCCAAGAGGAGACTATAGCAATCAGCCCCAGCATTTT
>TRBV29-1|many|12|TRBJ2-7|-
CSVTGAAYEQYF
TGCAGTGTGACAGGAGCTGCCTACGAGCAGTACTTC
>TRBV7-2|many|15|TRBJ2-6|-
CASSASPSGANVLTF
TGTGCCAGCAGCGCCTCACCCTCTGGGGCCAACGTCCTGACTTTC
>TRBV20-1|-|17|TRBJ1-1|-
CSARAPRATGMNTEAFF
TGCAGTGCTAGAGCCCCCCGGGCCACAGGGATGAACACTGAAGCTTTCTTT
>TRBV7-2|many|20|TRBJ2-5|TRBD2
CASSLVEGLAGGPRGETQYF
TGTGCCAGCAGCTTAGTTGAGGGACTAGCGGGGGGCCCTAGGGGGGAGACCCAGTACTTC
>TRBV18|few|13|TRBJ2-7|-
CASSPSDRYEQYF
TGTGCCAGCTCACCATCGGACAGATACGAGCAGTACTTC
>TRBV9|-|19|TRBJ2-6|TRBD1
CASSVIEGTGYSGANVLTF
TGTGCCAGCAGCGTAATTGAAGGGACAGGCTACTCTGGGGCCAACGTCCTGACTTTC
>TRBV29-1|many|11|TRBJ1-1|-
CSVFRGTEAFF
TGCAGCGTTTTCAGGGGCACTGAAGCTTTCTTT
>TRBV20-1|few|14|TRBJ2-2|-
CSARSGLCSGELFF
TGCAGTGCTAGATCTGGGCTATGTTCCGGGGAGCTGTTTTTT
>TRBV5-1|many|15|TRBJ1-2|-
CASSRDAVRGYGYTF
TGCGCCAGCAGCAGGGACGCTGTACGGGGCTATGGCTACACCTTC